These 7 T cell receptor beta chains came from one sample sequenced in a study of T cells in Graves' hyperthyroidism and ophthalmopathy. Template material for amplifying TCR beta CDR3 regions consisted of RNA transcripts. A first-round RT-PCR of the TCR CDR3 used the HTBI primer set. TCRdb called the multiplex PCR reads again in MiXCR, with one record for every CDR3 protein. The repertoire has over 200,000 distinct CDR3 sequences, roughly 17% of them found once; the top ten carry approximately 50%. The specimen sequenced was blood. The source of these receptors is a man in his forties or fifties with Graves' hyperthyroidism.

This clonotype was counted ten times or more. V is TRBV18 and J is TRBJ2-2; 7 bases are shared with TRBD1. The germline V gene has CDR1 KGHSH and CDR2 LQKENI. J gave up 3 bases and V 6 bases, and 10 bases lay outside the gene matches. The CDR3 has 16 residues. CDR3 protein: CASSPYRGPDTGELFF. In nucleotides, the CDR3 is TGTGCCAGCTCTCCGTACAGGGGCCCTGACACCGGGGAGCTGTTTTTT.

This clonotype showed up many times. The V gene is TRBV28, the J gene TRBJ2-3; 10 positions match TRBD1. The V gene end was trimmed by 6 bases and the J gene end by 3 bases; junction bases not matched to a gene: 9. Per the germline V gene, CDR1 is MDHEN and CDR2 is SYDVKM. CDR3 length: 16 residues. In DNA, the CDR3 is TGTGCCAGCAGCAGTAGACAGGGGGCCAGGACAGATACGCAGTATTTT. It encodes CASSSRQGARTDTQYF.

This chain connects TRBV20-1 to TRBJ2-7; 9 positions match TRBD2. The length of the CDR3 is 17 residues. Germline loops: CDR1 DFQATT, CDR2 SNEGSKA (reference sequence). J gave up 3 bases and V 6 bases, and 18 bases lay outside the gene matches. CDR3: CSALTRGSSGVDYEQYF. CDR3 coding DNA: TGCAGTGCCTTAACTCGTGGATCTAGCGGGGTCGACTACGAGCAGTACTTC.

The chain has TRBV19 and TRBJ2-7; 7 nucleotides match TRBD1. V lost 3 bases and J lost 3; bases outside the gene matches: 8. Germline CDR1 LNHDA, CDR2 SQIVND (reference sequence). There are 15 residues in the CDR3. This chain's CDR3 is CASSMTRGSFYEQYF. As DNA, the CDR3 is TGTGCCAGTAGTATGACCAGGGGGAGTTTCTACGAGCAGTACTTC. The full variable domain, completed using reference TRBV19 and TRBJ2-7, is DGGITQSPKYLFRKEGQNVTLSCEQNLNHDAMYWYRQDPGQGLRLIYYSQIVNDFQKGDIAEGYSVSREKKESFPLTVTSAQKNPTAFYLCASSMTRGSFYEQYFGPGTRLTVT.

The chain joins TRBV5-4 to TRBJ2-1; 13 positions match TRBD2. With V trimmed by 2 bases and J by 7 bases, 6 bases remained unmatched. The CDR3 extends over 16 amino acids. Germline CDR1 and CDR2: SGHNT and YYREEE (reference sequence). CDR3 coding DNA: TGTGCCAGCAGCTTACCGGGACTAGCGGGACTAAATGAGCAGTTCTTC. It specifies CASSLPGLAGLNEQFF.

This clonotype was counted only a few times. The junction departs from the called germline gene at one end, perhaps through a read error. The CDR3 loop is CASSDGTGDTDTRYF. The CDR3 DNA is TGTGCCAGCAGTGACGGGACAGGGGACACAGATACGCGGTATTTT. This rearrangement joins TRBV6-4 to TRBJ2-3; TRBD1 matches at 10 bases. The CDR3 runs to 15 residues. From germline, CDR1 is MRHNA and CDR2 SNTAGT.

This clonotype was counted ten times or more. This chain connects TRBV18 to TRBJ1-4, with a possible D match to TRBD1 (6 bases). The length of the CDR3 is 15 residues. Germline V gene data show CDR1 as KGHSH and CDR2 as LQKENI. Between the trimmed V and J ends, which lost 2 bases and 8 bases, there was a span of 15 bases. The CDR3 nucleotides read TGTGCCAGCTCACCATTGACAGGCCCTTCAGAAAAACTGTTTTTT. Residues: CASSPLTGPSEKLFF.